This T cell receptor beta chain came from a study of cytomegalovirus exposure and HLA in healthy donors. Study-level findings and limits: Later work associated roughly 17,000 TCR beta sequences with HLA alleles at 0.05 false discovery rate. Investigators reported 164 TCR beta chains as tied to cytomegalovirus.

In germline, CDR1 is SGDLS, CDR2 YYNGEE. This CDR3 region has 15 residues. Trimming took off 4 bases at V and 1 base at J, with 14 bases between the two ends. With 60 Vbeta and 13 Jbeta primers, the PCR was carried out. Sequencing used immunoSEQ multiplex PCR; TCRdb keeps in-frame clones, though not all of them. The sample consists of more than 70,000 clones, roughly 80% of them appearing once. Worth noting for this clone: The antigen is not known.

The source of this sequence is a man aged 35-49 years in good health and CMV-seronegative. The chain combines TRBV9 with TRBJ1-1; D possibly corresponds to TRBD1 (6 bases). Material for sequencing was PBMCs. The CDR3 DNA reads as TGTGCCAGCAGCCCCTACGGGACAACGAACACTGAAGCTTTCTTT. It translates to CASSPYGTTNTEAFF.